One and the same sample provided the 22 T cell receptor beta chains below, sequenced in a study of quantifying T cell responses using KT2 cells. Study context: RNA was reverse transcribed with TCR alpha and beta constant-region primers.

An oligo carrying a UMI was ligated to the cDNA 3' end. First-round PCR used 3 to 4 cycles and beta primers RC1.1 and RC1.2 covering TRBC1 and TRBC2. TCRdb passed the UMI-ligation and nested PCR reads through MiXCR, listing each CDR3 protein once. The repertoire consists of fewer than 60,000 distinct CDR3 sequences, with around a tenth occurring once and the leading ten covering about 10%. Sequenced input: PBMCs spiked with cells of the T cell clone KT2. All receptors derive from a human donor.

In its sample, this clonotype is medium-sized. The J gene is TRBJ2-7, the V gene TRBV19; weak D call: TRBD2 (6 bases). Germline CDR1 and CDR2: LNHDA and SQIVND (reference sequence). The CDR3 is 14 residues long. The ends were cut back, 3 bases at V and 5 bases at J, with 14 bases in the middle. The CDR3 coding sequence is TGTGCCAGTAGTATCACCGGGAGCACCGACGAGCAGTACTTC. It encodes CASSITGSTDEQYF.

The table lists this clonotype with a few counts. V and J are TRBV6-4 and TRBJ2-4, with no clear D. The germline V gene has CDR1 MRHNA and CDR2 SNTAGT. The CDR3 contains 15 residues. Trimming pared 0 bases from V and 8 bases from J, leaving 14 bases between. CDR3 coding DNA: TGTGCCAGCAGTGACTCCACCAAGAGTACGGACATTCAGTACTTC. Protein product: CASSDSTKSTDIQYF.

This chain uses TRBV13 with TRBJ1-1, with 11 bases matching TRBD1. Per germline, CDR1 PRHDT and CDR2 FYEKMQ (reference sequence). Trimming took 5 bases from V and 5 from J; bases not matched to a gene: 4. The CDR3 covers 14 residues. The CDR3 here is CASSHRDRGTEAFF. The CDR3 DNA reads as TGTGCCAGCAGCCACAGGGACAGGGGGACTGAAGCTTTCTTT.

The chain is built from TRBV27 and TRBJ2-3; D is possibly TRBD1 or TRBD2 (5 bases each). Germline CDR1 MNHEY, CDR2 SMNVEV (reference sequence). V lost 5 bases and J lost 2, with 5 bases in between. The CDR3 is 12 amino acids. The CDR3 DNA is TGTGCCAGCAGTGGGACCACAGATACGCAGTATTTT. Protein product: CASSGTTDTQYF.

This clonotype appeared many times. The rearrangement joins TRBV7-2 to TRBJ2-7, with 9 bases that match TRBD2. Germline V gives CDR1 SGHTA, CDR2 FQGNSA. The V and J ends lost 0 bases and 6 bases, in that order; junction bases with no gene match: 3. The CDR3 consists of 14 residues. CDR3 in amino acids: CASSLAAGGVEQYF. DNA of the CDR3: TGTGCCAGCAGCTTAGCGGCGGGAGGGGTCGAGCAGTACTTC.

The chain combines TRBV2 with TRBJ2-4; D is unresolved. The CDR3 covers 15 residues. Germline lookup yields CDR1 SNHLY and CDR2 FYNNEI. V gave up 7 bases and J gave up 0 bases, with 13 bases separating them. CDR3 sequence (DNA): TGTGCCAGCAAAGAAAAAACCATAGCCAAAAACATTCAGTACTTC. Translated: CASKEKTIAKNIQYF.

V usage is TRBV11-3 and J usage is TRBJ1-3; tentatively, D is TRBD1 (6 bases). Germline V gene sequence: CDR1 SGHNT, CDR2 YENEEA. Trimming removed 7 bases from V and 0 bases from J, with 16 bases in between. This CDR3 region has 16 residues. The CDR3 protein is CASTWTEGFSGNTIYF. The CDR3 bases are TGTGCCAGCACCTGGACAGAGGGATTCTCTGGAAACACCATATATTTT.

This clonotype appeared many times. The chain employs TRBV7-2 and TRBJ2-2, with D tentatively TRBD1 (5 bases). This CDR3 comprises 17 residues. From germline, CDR1 is SGHTA and CDR2 FQGNSA. The ends were cut back, 2 bases at V and 2 bases at J, with 15 bases in the middle. Here the CDR3 DNA reads TGTGCCAGCAGCTTATGGGGCTTGATAGTTAACACCGGGGAGCTGTTTTTT. It specifies CASSLWGLIVNTGELFF.

This clonotype was detected many times. V and J are TRBV2 and TRBJ1-1, with 7 bases identical to TRBD1. The CDR3 is 15 amino acids. The germline V gene has CDR1 SNHLY and CDR2 FYNNEI. The junction had 8 bases not matched to a gene; V was cut back by 6 bases and J by 1 base. The DNA for the CDR3 is TGTGCCAGCAGAGGACTCGACAGGGAGAACACTGAAGCTTTCTTT. Translation: CASRGLDRENTEAFF.

The gene calls are TRBV2 and TRBJ1-4, with D maybe TRBD1 (5 bases). V was pared by 6 bases and J by 5 bases, with 16 bases between. This CDR3 contains 15 residues. The germline gives CDR1 SNHLY, CDR2 FYNNEI. The CDR3 DNA reads TGTGCCAGCAGCCTCGGGACCGATTTCAATGAAAAACTGTTTTTT. Translating gives CASSLGTDFNEKLFF.

The chain has TRBV20-1 and TRBJ1-1; maybe TRBD1 (5 bases). V lost 1 base and J lost 3, with 12 bases in between. The CDR3 consists of 14 residues. Germline V gene sequence: CDR1 DFQATT, CDR2 SNEGSKA (reference sequence). The CDR3 here is CSARGGQGDTEAFF. CDR3 nucleotide sequence: TGCAGTGCTAGAGGGGGCCAGGGAGACACTGAAGCTTTCTTT.

This clonotype was found many times. The rearrangement uses TRBV20-1 and TRBJ2-1; 10 bases line up with TRBD2. The germline gives CDR1 DFQATT, CDR2 SNEGSKA (reference sequence). There are 14 residues in the CDR3. Germline trimming cut 5 bases from V and 2 bases from J; bases unmatched to any gene: 3. The CDR3 DNA reads as TGCAGTGCTCAGCGGGAGGGCCCCTACAATGAGCAGTTCTTC. This translates into CSAQREGPYNEQFF.

Comment on this clonotype: A much larger clone differs from this one at a single base, so this may be a read error. The rearrangement uses TRBV6-2 or TRBV6-3 and TRBJ1-1; no definite D call. Per germline, CDR1 MNHEY and CDR2 SVGEGT. This CDR3 region has 14 residues. The CDR3 DNA sequence: TGTGCCAGCAGTTACTCCCTCATGAACTCTGAAGCTTTCTTT. Translating it yields CASSYSLMNSEAFF.

This clonotype was seen a few times. The chain joins TRBV4-2 to TRBJ2-1; D is perhaps TRBD1 or TRBD2 (5 bases each). The germline V gene has CDR1 LGHNA and CDR2 YNFKEQ. V was shortened by 0 bases and J by 7 bases, with 22 bases between the two germline ends. CDR3 length equals 18 residues. CDR3: CASSQETFEGPLLNEQFF. The CDR3 DNA sequence: TGTGCCAGCAGCCAAGAGACGTTCGAGGGACCCCTCCTGAATGAGCAGTTCTTC.

This clonotype was counted ten times or more. This chain links TRBV18 with TRBJ1-2, with D possibly TRBD1 on 5 matching bases. CDR3 size: 13 residues. The germline CDR1 and CDR2 sequences are KGHSH and LQKENI. Trimming shortened V by 5 bases and J by 7 bases, and 14 bases separated the two germline ends. CDR3 sequence: CASSTDTRRGYTF. Here the CDR3 DNA reads TGTGCCAGCTCAACGGACACCAGGCGTGGCTACACCTTC.

This clonotype was detected many times. This rearrangement joins TRBV4-3 to TRBJ2-7; 9 nucleotides match TRBD2. Trimming cost V 4 bases and J 2 bases; bases outside gene matches: 9. This CDR3 contains 16 residues. Germline-derived CDR1 and CDR2 are LGHNA and YSLEER. The CDR3 region is CASSPDRTSVTYEQYF. The DNA for the CDR3 is TGCGCCAGCAGCCCCGACCGGACTAGCGTAACCTACGAGCAGTACTTC.

The table lists this clonotype with many counts. The V call is TRBV12-3 or TRBV12-4, the J call TRBJ2-4, with D possibly being TRBD1 or TRBD2 (5 bases each). V lost 7 bases and J 1 base, leaving 17 bases between the germline ends. The CDR3 runs 16 residues. The CDR3 is CASTGIGAVAKNIQYF. The CDR3 DNA follows: TGTGCCAGCACCGGAATCGGGGCAGTCGCCAAAAACATTCAGTACTTC.

The chain carries TRBV29-1 and TRBJ2-7, with D uncertain. In germline, CDR1 is SQVTM, CDR2 ANQGSEA. The CDR3 consists of 12 residues. Trimming took 3 bases from V and 2 from J, leaving 8 bases between them. CDR3 nucleotide sequence: TGCAGCGTTGAGACATCTACCTACGAGCAGTACTTC. Translating it yields CSVETSTYEQYF.

The table lists this clonotype with many counts. The genes are TRBV3-1 and TRBJ1-1; perhaps TRBD1 as D (5 bases). Germline CDR1 reads LGHDT; CDR2 reads YNNKEL (reference sequence). V gave up 4 bases and J gave up 7 bases, with 13 bases separating them. The CDR3 consists of 13 residues. The CDR3 sequence: CASSLLTASEAFF. The CDR3, as DNA: TGTGCCAGCAGCCTCCTGACAGCTAGTGAAGCTTTCTTT.

This clonotype was detected only a few times. The chain couples TRBV10-3 to TRBJ2-7; D is uncertain. The CDR3 spans 15 residues. Germline lookup yields CDR1 ENHRY and CDR2 SYGVKD. With 0 bases removed from V and 3 bases from J, the gap between germline ends came to 12 bases. The CDR3 DNA reads TGTGCCATCAGTGAGTCTGACGGAAGTAGCTACGAGCAGTACTTC. It codes for CAISESDGSSYEQYF.

V usage is TRBV12-3 or TRBV12-4 and J usage is TRBJ1-4; the D is unclear. The CDR3 totals 17 residues. Trimming pared 7 bases from V and 2 bases from J, leaving 20 bases between. The CDR3, as DNA: TGTGCCAGCACTCGACGGAGGGAGAGGGCTACTAATGAAAAACTGTTTTTT. Encoded protein: CASTRRRERATNEKLFF.

The rearrangement uses TRBV18 and TRBJ1-1; possibly TRBD1 for D (5 bases). This CDR3 comprises 13 residues. Germline V gene lookup returns CDR1 KGHSH and CDR2 LQKENI. V was trimmed by 5 bases and J by 1 base, leaving 8 bases between them. CDR3 DNA sequence: TGTGCCAGCTCAAAGGACAAGAACACTGAAGCTTTCTTT. Amino acid sequence: CASSKDKNTEAFF.